The clone carrying this T cell receptor beta chain was counted between two and nine times. Its antigen is as yet unknown. The data are from a study of T-cell memory formation after mild COVID-19. Regarding the study as a whole: The study detected some responding clones in pre-infection memory, suggesting cross-reactive memory joined.

TCRdb reprocessed the 5' RACE reads via MiXCR and lists one record per CDR3 protein. The sample has 110,000 to 150,000 distinct CDR3 sequences, roughly 24% seen once; the top ten hold about 24%. This TCR was recovered from an adult woman who had mild COVID-19 (a few samples of this study predate the infection). Cell type and time point are not known. Source material: PBMCs or a T cell subset sorted from them (not recorded which).

The CDR3 region has the DNA TGCAGTGCTAGGGGGGGACCGAGTATCGACACAGATACGCAGTATTTT. Translating gives CSARGGPSIDTDTQYF. The chain is built from TRBV20-1 and TRBJ2-3, with a possible D match to TRBD2 (6 bases). This CDR3 is built from 16 residues. V was pared by 3 bases and J by 2 bases, with 18 bases between. The germline V gene encodes CDR1 DFQATT and CDR2 SNEGSKA (reference sequence).